The clone carrying this TCR beta chain was observed once. The table came from immunoSEQ multiplex PCR; TCRdb's copy has only in-frame clones and leaves some out. The data show 100,000 to 150,000 clones, about nine tenths seen once. V shed 5 bases and J 6 bases; nucleotides not matched to a gene: 3. This CDR3 has 12 residues. The sample originates from a study of control samples from healthy donors and cancer patients. This sequence originates from a man between 40 and 49 years old in good health. The source material was blood. The J gene is TRBJ2-5, the V gene TRBV12-3 or TRBV12-4, with 7 bases fitting TRBD1. The CDR3 DNA reads as TGTGCCAGCAGTCCACAGGGGAAGACCCAGTACTTC. This sequence encodes CASSPQGKTQYF.